Each of the 24 T cell receptor beta chains below was sequenced from the same sample in a study of blood T cell repertoires in COVID-19. Method: immunoSEQ multiplex PCR; TCRdb's copy keeps in-frame clones and lacks some. The sample carries under 350,000 clones, more than 80% recorded once. The sample consisted of peripheral blood. Receptor source: a woman in her 30s with COVID-19, enrolled during active disease.

V is TRBV4-3 and J is TRBJ1-2; 8 bases are shared with TRBD1. The germline CDR1 and CDR2 sequences are LGHNA and YSLEER. V was clipped by 1 base and J by 8 bases; unmatched bases: 9. CDR3 length equals 15 residues. CDR3 coding DNA: TGCGCCAGCAGCCAAGTGGACAGGGAAGTAAGCGGCTACACCTTC. Its translation: CASSQVDREVSGYTF.

The chain recombines TRBV2 with TRBJ2-7; 10 bases are shared with TRBD2. This CDR3 spans 15 amino acids. Germline V CDR1 and CDR2: SNHLY, FYNNEI. V dropped 5 bases and J dropped 2; count of bases not matched to a gene: 6. CDR3 nucleotide sequence: TGTGCCAGCAGTAGACTAGCGGGTGTCCCCTACGAGCAGTACTTC. Translating it yields CASSRLAGVPYEQYF. Combining the CDR3 with reference TRBV2 and TRBJ2-7 gives the whole variable domain EPEVTQTPSHQVTQMGQEVILRCVPISNHLYFYWYRQILGQKVEFLVSFYNNEISEKSEIFDDQFSVERPDGSNFTLKIRSTKLEDSAMYFCASSRLAGVPYEQYFGPGTRLTVT.

In its sample, this clone was seen once. The rearrangement joins TRBV27 to TRBJ1-5; 8 positions match TRBD1. Germline CDR1 MNHEY, CDR2 SMNVEV (reference sequence). This CDR3 has 15 amino acids. The J segment lost 2 bases and the V segment lost 6 bases, leaving 6 bases of the junction unmatched. The CDR3 is CASSTRGRGNQPQHF. The CDR3 DNA reads as TGTGCCAGCAGCACCAGGGGGCGCGGCAATCAGCCCCAGCATTTT.

This clone was seen once. This rearrangement joins TRBV6-5 to TRBJ1-2, with unresolved D. The CDR3 extends over 15 amino acids. Germline V gene lookup returns CDR1 MNHEY and CDR2 SVGAGI. V was shortened by 5 bases and J by 1 base, with 14 bases between the two germline ends. CDR3 loop: CASSLSGLLNYGYTF. CDR3 DNA: TGTGCCAGCAGTCTATCCGGACTGCTTAACTATGGCTACACCTTC.

This clone was found once. The chain combines TRBV12-2 with TRBJ1-1; TRBD1 is the table's D call and was not checked against the DNA. TRBV12-2 is a pseudogene segment. CDR3 length: 14 residues. The CDR3 protein is CASRLSGLNTEAFF. Written as DNA, the CDR3 is TGTGCAAGTCGCTTATCTGGGCTGAACACTGAAGCTTTCTTT.

For this clone: This sample includes further DNA sequences coding for the same CDR3. V gene TRBV5-4 combines with J gene TRBJ1-2, with 7 bases lining up with TRBD1. The CDR3 is 13 amino acids. Germline values: CDR1 SGHNT, CDR2 YYREEE (reference sequence). Trimming removed 4 bases from V and 2 bases from J; junction bases left unmatched: 2. CDR3 amino acids: CASSRDSNYGYTF. CDR3 in DNA: TGTGCCAGCAGCCGGGACAGCAACTATGGCTACACCTTC.

This chain uses TRBV5-1 with TRBJ2-2; 8 nucleotides match TRBD1. Trimming took 0 bases from V and 7 from J; bases not matched to a gene: 8. CDR1 and CDR2 (germline): SGHRS, YFSETQ. The CDR3 extends over 16 amino acids. The CDR3 bases are TGCGCCAGCAGCTTGGGGGCCAAGACAGGGGTCGGGGAGCTGTTTTTT. Its translation is CASSLGAKTGVGELFF. The variable domain in full, completed from reference TRBV5-1 and TRBJ2-2, reads KAGVTQTPRYLIKTRGQQVTLSCSPISGHRSVSWYQQTPGQGLQFLFEYFSETQRNKGNFPGRFSGRQFSNSRSEMNVSTLELGDSALYLCASSLGAKTGVGELFFGEGSRLTVL.

This clone was recorded only once. This chain joins TRBV28 and TRBJ1-2; tentatively, D is TRBD1 (5 bases). CDR1 and CDR2 from the germline V gene are MDHEN and SYDVKM. This CDR3 is built from 14 residues. V was clipped by 1 base and J by 7 bases, with 13 bases between them. Written as DNA, the CDR3 is TGTGCCAGCAGTTTATTGGCAGGGAAGGGTGGCTACACCTTC. Its translation: CASSLLAGKGGYTF.

As for this clone: The same CDR3 can be traced to other DNA sequences in this sample. The gene calls are TRBV11-2 and TRBJ2-7, with D maybe TRBD1 (6 bases). The V end was cut by 1 base, the J end by 2 bases, with 9 bases between. This CDR3 region has 14 residues. Germline loops: CDR1 SGHAT, CDR2 FQNNGV. The CDR3 loop is CASSLGQGPYEQYF. CDR3 coding DNA: TGTGCCAGCAGCTTAGGGCAGGGGCCCTACGAGCAGTACTTC. Drawing the rest from reference TRBV11-2 and TRBJ2-7, the complete variable domain is EAGVAQSPRYKIIEKRQSVAFWCNPISGHATLYWYQQILGQGPKLLIQFQNNGVVDDSQLPKDRFSAERLKGVDSTLKIQPAKLEDSAVYLCASSLGQGPYEQYFGPGTRLTVT.

CDR3 amino acids: CAARSRDRVTEAFF. The DNA of the CDR3 is TGTGCCGCGCGGTCCCGGGACAGGGTTACTGAAGCTTTCTTT. The chain combines TRBV10-3 with TRBJ1-1; TRBD1 matches 9 bases. Germline V lookup: CDR1 ENHRY, CDR2 SYGVKD. Trimming cost V 11 bases and J 5 bases; bases outside gene matches: 12. The CDR3 is made up of 14 amino acids.

V usage is TRBV7-6 and J usage is TRBJ2-5; possibly TRBD2 for D (6 bases). The germline V gene encodes CDR1 SGHVS and CDR2 FNYEAQ. The CDR3 sequence is 16 residues long. V was pared by 5 bases and J by 2 bases, with 18 bases between. The CDR3 sequence: CASSPDAWRGQETQYF. The CDR3 DNA reads TGTGCCAGCAGCCCGGACGCCTGGAGGGGTCAAGAGACCCAGTACTTC.

The table lists this clone with a count of one. This chain links TRBV21-1 with TRBJ2-4; the table gives TRBD1 as D, unverified against the DNA. TRBV21-1 constitutes a pseudogene. The CDR3 length is 14 residues. The CDR3 DNA sequence: TGTGCCAGCAGCAAAGGGTCAGGAAAAAACATTCAGTACTTC. It is translated as CASSKGSGKNIQYF.

This clone was counted once. The J gene is TRBJ2-4, the V gene TRBV19; no reliable D call. In germline, CDR1 is LNHDA, CDR2 SQIVND (reference sequence). This CDR3 is built from 14 residues. The V gene lost 1 base and the J gene lost 0 bases, with 4 bases spanning the gap. The CDR3 sequence is CASSIGLAKNIQYF. In DNA, the CDR3 is TGTGCCAGTAGTATAGGACTAGCCAAAAACATTCAGTACTTC. Filled out from reference TRBV19 and TRBJ2-4, the complete variable domain reads DGGITQSPKYLFRKEGQNVTLSCEQNLNHDAMYWYRQDPGQGLRLIYYSQIVNDFQKGDIAEGYSVSREKKESFPLTVTSAQKNPTAFYLCASSIGLAKNIQYFGAGTRLSVL.

The rearrangement uses TRBV21-1 and TRBJ1-1. TRBV21-1 is a pseudogene locus. CDR3 length: 15 residues. This chain's CDR3 is CASSLPGGTRTEAFF. CDR3 in DNA: TGTGCCAGCAGCCTCCCGGGGGGGACGAGGACTGAAGCTTTCTTT.

The gene calls are TRBV28 and TRBJ2-4; 8 bases map to TRBD1. The germline V gene has CDR1 MDHEN and CDR2 SYDVKM. This CDR3 is 16 amino acids long. V was clipped by 3 bases and J by 2 bases; unmatched bases: 6. CDR3 in DNA: TGTGCCAGCAGTTTCCAGGGGGCGATAACCAAAAACATTCAGTACTTC. Translated, it gives CASSFQGAITKNIQYF. Complete variable domain (other parts from reference TRBV28 and TRBJ2-4): DVKVTQSSRYLVKRTGEKVFLECVQDMDHENMFWYRQDPGLGLRLIYFSYDVKMKEKGDIPEGYSVSREKKERFSLILESASTNQTSMYLCASSFQGAITKNIQYFGAGTRLSVL.

The rearrangement uses TRBV7-9 and TRBJ2-1; 9 nucleotides align to TRBD1. Germline assignment: CDR1 SEHNR and CDR2 FQNEAQ (reference sequence). CDR3 size: 16 residues. V was pared by 5 bases and J by 5 bases, with 10 bases of the junction left unmatched. This chain's CDR3 is CASSPEGDRVNNEQFF. The CDR3 nucleotides read TGTGCCAGCAGCCCCGAAGGGGACAGGGTTAACAATGAGCAGTTCTTC. Full variable domain (outside the CDR3, taken from reference TRBV7-9 and TRBJ2-1): DTGVSQNPRHKITKRGQNVTFRCDPISEHNRLYWYRQTLGQGPEFLTYFQNEAQLEKSRLLSDRFSAERPKGSFSTLEIQRTEQGDSAMYLCASSPEGDRVNNEQFFGPGTRLTVL.

This clone was observed once. V gene TRBV5-5 combines with J gene TRBJ2-7; TRBD1 agrees at 9 bases. V gave up 5 bases and J gave up 0 bases; unmatched junction bases: 3. This CDR3 spans 14 amino acids. Germline assignment: CDR1 SGHKS and CDR2 YYEKEE (reference sequence). In DNA form, the CDR3 reads TGTGCCAGCAGGGGGGACAGGGTCTCCTACGAGCAGTACTTC. This gives the protein CASRGDRVSYEQYF.

V usage is TRBV30 and J usage is TRBJ2-7; a possible D gene is TRBD2 (5 bases). Trimming pared 3 bases from V and 0 bases from J, leaving 9 bases between. The CDR3 length is 13 residues. The germline gives CDR1 GTSNPN, CDR2 SVGIG (reference sequence). CDR3 residues: CAWRGGSSYEQYF. For the CDR3, the DNA is TGTGCCTGGAGAGGAGGCAGCTCCTACGAGCAGTACTTC.

This clone showed up just a few times. The chain recombines TRBV2 with TRBJ2-7; maybe TRBD2 (6 bases). Germline V gene data show CDR1 as SNHLY and CDR2 as FYNNEI. CDR3 length: 14 amino acids. The V end was cut by 5 bases, the J end by 1 base, with 12 bases between. Here the CDR3 DNA reads TGTGCCAGCAGTATCGGGCGGGAATCCTACGAGCAGTACTTC. As protein: CASSIGRESYEQYF.

The V call is TRBV19, the J call TRBJ1-2, with D unresolved. V shed 7 bases and J shed 0 bases, with 15 bases lying between them. The CDR3 is made up of 15 amino acids. Per germline, CDR1 LNHDA and CDR2 SQIVND (reference sequence). This CDR3 is CASNPTGRANYGYTF. The CDR3 coding sequence is TGTGCCAGTAACCCGACGGGAAGAGCTAACTATGGCTACACCTTC.

The chain links TRBV6-2 or TRBV6-3 to TRBJ2-7, with TRBD1 matching 9 bases. The CDR3 runs to 16 residues. Germline assignment: CDR1 MNHEY and CDR2 SVGEGT. The ends lost 5 bases at V and 4 bases at J; junction bases unmatched: 12. The CDR3 is CASSDLKGTGSYEQYF. As DNA, the CDR3 is TGTGCCAGCAGTGACTTAAAAGGGACAGGGTCATACGAGCAGTACTTC.

The genes are TRBV12-3 or TRBV12-4 and TRBJ1-1; D perhaps matches TRBD1 (5 bases). Trimming stripped 3 bases from V and 3 bases from J, with 8 bases between. This CDR3 region has 13 residues. CDR3 DNA sequence: TGTGCCAGCAGTTTCGTCAGGGACACTGAAGCTTTCTTT. It encodes CASSFVRDTEAFF.

The rearrangement joins TRBV3-1 (or the pseudogene TRBV3-2) to TRBJ2-7, with a weak D call TRBD1 (6 bases). Between the trimmed V and J ends, which lost 4 bases and 5 bases, there was a span of 12 bases. Germline V gives CDR1 LGHDT, CDR2 YNNKEL (reference sequence). This CDR3 is 13 amino acids long. The CDR3: CASSRIQGNEQYF. CDR3 coding DNA: TGTGCCAGCAGCCGAATCCAGGGGAACGAGCAGTACTTC.

The chain uses TRBV28 and TRBJ2-1, with 8 positions matching TRBD2. Germline V gene sequence: CDR1 MDHEN, CDR2 SYDVKM. The CDR3 covers 17 residues. Trimming took 6 bases from V and 1 from J; bases not matched to a gene: 11. The CDR3 sequence: CASSTLAAGGSYNEQFF. CDR3 coding DNA: TGTGCCAGCAGCACCTTGGCGGCGGGAGGATCCTACAATGAGCAGTTCTTC. The complete variable domain, with remaining parts taken from reference TRBV28 and TRBJ2-1, reads DVKVTQSSRYLVKRTGEKVFLECVQDMDHENMFWYRQDPGLGLRLIYFSYDVKMKEKGDIPEGYSVSREKKERFSLILESASTNQTSMYLCASSTLAAGGSYNEQFFGPGTRLTVL.